The present TCR beta chain was sequenced within a study of human T cells and chemical hapten exposure. This clonotype was seen more than once but under ten times. The germline V gene has CDR1 SGDLS and CDR2 YYNGEE. CDR3 length: 14 residues. V shed 3 bases and J shed 1 base, with 9 bases lying between them. Using its own MiXCR run on the 5' RACE reads, TCRdb lists one record per CDR3 protein. The sample shows 150,000 or so distinct CDR3 sequences, around 4% of them seen only once. The authors extracted total RNA from unfractionated whole blood. The TCR sequence derives from a female donor in good health. The chain carries TRBV9 and TRBJ2-3; no clear D. CDR3 coding DNA: TGTGCCAGCAGCGAGTACGGGCGCACAGATACGCAGTATTTT. It is translated as CASSEYGRTDTQYF.